The sequence of this TCR beta chain was determined in a study of shared clonotypes between healthy human individuals. Study summary: CD4 naive cells filled three plates per donor, CD4 memory three, CD8 naive two and CD8 memory one. Study-wide points: Naive CD4 clonotypes overlapped across several donors at approximately 5%.

The CDR3 runs 14 residues. CDR1 and CDR2 (germline): MGHDK, SYGVNS. Germline trimming cut 6 bases from V and 3 bases from J; bases unmatched to any gene: 7. Using immunoSEQ multiplex PCR, the repertoire was profiled, and TCRdb retains in-frame clones only, with some absent. The table records over a million clones, more than 95% of them present only once. This clone was counted once. As yet, its antigen is unknown. The origin of this receptor is a young man in good health. The chain combines TRBV25-1 with TRBJ2-7; the match to TRBD1 covers 8 bases. The material sequenced was naive CD4+ T cells sorted from blood. The subset: CD45RA+ positively selected. DNA for the CDR3: TGTGCCAGCAGCCCGGACAGGGCTTTCTACGAGCAGTACTTC. Protein sequence: CASSPDRAFYEQYF.